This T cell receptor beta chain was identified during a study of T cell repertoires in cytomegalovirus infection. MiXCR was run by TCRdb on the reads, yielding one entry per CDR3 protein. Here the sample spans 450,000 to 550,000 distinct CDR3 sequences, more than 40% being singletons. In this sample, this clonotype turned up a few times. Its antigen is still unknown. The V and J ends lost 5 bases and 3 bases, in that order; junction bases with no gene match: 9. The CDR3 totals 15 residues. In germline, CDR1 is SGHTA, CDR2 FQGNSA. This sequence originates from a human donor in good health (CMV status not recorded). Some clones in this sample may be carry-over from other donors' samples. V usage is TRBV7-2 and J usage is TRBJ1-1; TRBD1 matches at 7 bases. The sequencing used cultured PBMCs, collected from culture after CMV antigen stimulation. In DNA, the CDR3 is TGTGCCAGCAGCCCAAGACAGGGAGGGTACACTGAAGCTTTCTTT. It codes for CASSPRQGGYTEAFF.